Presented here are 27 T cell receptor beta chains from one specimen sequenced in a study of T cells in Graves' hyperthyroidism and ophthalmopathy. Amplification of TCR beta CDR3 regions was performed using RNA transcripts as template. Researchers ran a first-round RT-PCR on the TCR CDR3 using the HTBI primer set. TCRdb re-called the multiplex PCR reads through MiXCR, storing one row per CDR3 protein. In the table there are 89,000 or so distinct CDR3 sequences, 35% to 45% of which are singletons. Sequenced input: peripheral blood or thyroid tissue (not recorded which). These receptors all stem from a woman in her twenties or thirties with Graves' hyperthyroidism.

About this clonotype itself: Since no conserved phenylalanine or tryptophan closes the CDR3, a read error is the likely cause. CDR3 in DNA: TGTGCCGGCAGTTTCTGGACAGGGGGAGCTGGGAACACTGAAGCTTTCCTT. It translates to CAGSFWTGGAGNTEAFL. J is TRBJ1-1 and V is TRBV12-3 or TRBV12-4, with 10 bases lining up with TRBD1. There are 17 residues in the CDR3.

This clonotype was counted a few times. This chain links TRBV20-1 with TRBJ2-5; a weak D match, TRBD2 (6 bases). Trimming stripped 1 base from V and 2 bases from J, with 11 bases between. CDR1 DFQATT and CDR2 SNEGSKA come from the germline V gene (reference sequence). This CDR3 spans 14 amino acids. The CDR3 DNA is TGCAGTGCTAGAGCGGGAGTACGGCAAGAGACCCAGTACTTC. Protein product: CSARAGVRQETQYF.

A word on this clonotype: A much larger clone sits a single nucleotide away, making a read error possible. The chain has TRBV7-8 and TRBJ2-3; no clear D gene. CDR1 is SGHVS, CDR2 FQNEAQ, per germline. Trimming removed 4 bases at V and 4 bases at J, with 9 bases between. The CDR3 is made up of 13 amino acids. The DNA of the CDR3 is TGTGCCAGCAGCTACGTGGGGTCAGATACGCAGTATTTT. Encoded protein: CASSYVGSDTQYF.

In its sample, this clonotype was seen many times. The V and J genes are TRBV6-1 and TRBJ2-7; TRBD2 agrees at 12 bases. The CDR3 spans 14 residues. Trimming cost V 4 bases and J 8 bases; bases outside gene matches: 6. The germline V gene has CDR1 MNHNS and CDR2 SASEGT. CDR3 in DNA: TGTGCCAGCAGTGCGCCGGGACTAGCGGGCAAGCAGTACTTC. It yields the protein CASSAPGLAGKQYF.

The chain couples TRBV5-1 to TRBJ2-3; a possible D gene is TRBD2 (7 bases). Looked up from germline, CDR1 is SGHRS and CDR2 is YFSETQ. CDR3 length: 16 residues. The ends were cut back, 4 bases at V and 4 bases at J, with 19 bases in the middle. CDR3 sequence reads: CASSPSGEGRADTQYF. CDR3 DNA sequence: TGCGCCAGCAGCCCCTCAGGGGAGGGCAGGGCAGATACGCAGTATTTT.

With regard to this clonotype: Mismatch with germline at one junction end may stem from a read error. CDR3 region: CASRRYLHGTTIYF. In DNA form, the CDR3 reads TGTGCCAGCAGGCGTTACCTACATGGAACCACCATATATTTT. The chain recombines TRBV7-2 with TRBJ1-3, with D unresolved. The germline V gene encodes CDR1 SGHTA and CDR2 FQGNSA. The CDR3 extends over 14 amino acids.

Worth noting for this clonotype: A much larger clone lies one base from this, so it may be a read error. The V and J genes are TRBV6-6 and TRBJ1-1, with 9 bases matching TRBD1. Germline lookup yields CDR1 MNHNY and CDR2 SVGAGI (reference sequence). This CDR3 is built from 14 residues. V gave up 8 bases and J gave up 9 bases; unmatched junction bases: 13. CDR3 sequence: CASYYRGRWGKAFF. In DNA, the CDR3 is TGTGCCAGCTATTACAGGGGGCGATGGGGTAAAGCTTTCTTT.

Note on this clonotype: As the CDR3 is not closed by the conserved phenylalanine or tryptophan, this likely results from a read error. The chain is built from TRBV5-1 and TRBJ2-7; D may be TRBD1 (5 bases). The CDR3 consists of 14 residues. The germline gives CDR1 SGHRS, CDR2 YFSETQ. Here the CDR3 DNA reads TGCGCCAACAGCTTGGTTCTAGGGGACTACGAGCAGTACTAC. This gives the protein CANSLVLGDYEQYY.

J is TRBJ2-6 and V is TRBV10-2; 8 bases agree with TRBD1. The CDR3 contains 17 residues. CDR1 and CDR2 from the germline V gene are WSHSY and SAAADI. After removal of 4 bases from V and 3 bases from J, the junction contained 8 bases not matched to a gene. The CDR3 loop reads CASSGQGANNGANVLTF. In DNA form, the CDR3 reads TGCGCCAGCAGTGGGCAGGGGGCGAACAATGGGGCCAACGTCCTGACTTTC.

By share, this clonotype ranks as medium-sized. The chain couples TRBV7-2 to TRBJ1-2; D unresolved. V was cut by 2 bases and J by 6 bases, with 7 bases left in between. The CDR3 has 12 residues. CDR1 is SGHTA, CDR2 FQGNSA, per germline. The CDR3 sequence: CASSLSSHGYTF. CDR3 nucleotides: TGTGCCAGCAGCTTATCCTCACATGGCTACACCTTC.

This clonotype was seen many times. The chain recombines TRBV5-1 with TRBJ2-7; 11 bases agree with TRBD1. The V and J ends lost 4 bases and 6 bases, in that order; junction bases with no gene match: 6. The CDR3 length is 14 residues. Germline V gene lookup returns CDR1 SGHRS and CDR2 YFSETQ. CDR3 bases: TGCGCCAGCAGCCCCCGGGACAGGGGGTCCGAGCAGTACTTC. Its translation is CASSPRDRGSEQYF.

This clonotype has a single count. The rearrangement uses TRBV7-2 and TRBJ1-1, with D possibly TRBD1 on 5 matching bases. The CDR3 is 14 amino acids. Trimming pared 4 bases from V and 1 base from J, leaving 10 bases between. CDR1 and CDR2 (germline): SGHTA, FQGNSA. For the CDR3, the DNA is TGTGCCAGCAGCTCGCAGGGCACGAACACTGAAGCTTTCTTT. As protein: CASSSQGTNTEAFF.

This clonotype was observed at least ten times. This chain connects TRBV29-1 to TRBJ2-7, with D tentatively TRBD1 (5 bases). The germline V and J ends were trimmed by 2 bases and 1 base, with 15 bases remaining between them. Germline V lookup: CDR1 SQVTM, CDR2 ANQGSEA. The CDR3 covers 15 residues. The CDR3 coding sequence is TGCAGCGTTGAATATGGGGCTTCGGGTTCCTACGAGCAGTACTTC. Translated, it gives CSVEYGASGSYEQYF.

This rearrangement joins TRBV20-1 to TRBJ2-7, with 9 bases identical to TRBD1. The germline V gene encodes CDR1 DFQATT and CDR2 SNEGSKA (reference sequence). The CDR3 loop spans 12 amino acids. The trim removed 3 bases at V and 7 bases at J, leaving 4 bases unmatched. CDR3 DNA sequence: TGCAGTGCTAGTCCCGGGACAGGGGAGCAGTACTTC. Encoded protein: CSASPGTGEQYF.

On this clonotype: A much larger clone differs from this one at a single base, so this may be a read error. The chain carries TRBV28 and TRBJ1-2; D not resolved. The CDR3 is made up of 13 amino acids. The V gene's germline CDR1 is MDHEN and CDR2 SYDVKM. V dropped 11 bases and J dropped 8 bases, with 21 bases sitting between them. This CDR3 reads CARCLPWALGYTF. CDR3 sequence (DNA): TGTGCCCGCTGTTTGCCTTGGGCATTGGGCTACACCTTC.

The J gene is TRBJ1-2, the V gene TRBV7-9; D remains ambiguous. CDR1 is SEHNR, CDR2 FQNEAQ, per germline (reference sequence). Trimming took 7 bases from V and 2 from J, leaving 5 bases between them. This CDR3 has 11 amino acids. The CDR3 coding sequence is TGTGCCAGCAACCTCAACTATGGCTACACCTTC. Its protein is CASNLNYGYTF.

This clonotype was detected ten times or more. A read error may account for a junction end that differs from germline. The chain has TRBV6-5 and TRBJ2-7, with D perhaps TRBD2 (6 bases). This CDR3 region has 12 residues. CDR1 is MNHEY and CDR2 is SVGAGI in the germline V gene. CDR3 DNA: TGTGCCAGCAGGCGGGACTCCCACGAGCAGTACTTC. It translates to CASRRDSHEQYF.

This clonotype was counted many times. The chain's CDR3 is CASSLRRGDTQYF. The CDR3 DNA sequence: TGTGCCAGCAGCTTAAGGAGGGGAGATACGCAGTATTTT. The rearrangement links TRBV7-3 to TRBJ2-3, with D tentatively TRBD2 (6 bases). The CDR3 sequence is 13 residues long. Germline lookup yields CDR1 SGHTA and CDR2 FQGTGA. Trimming took off 1 base at V and 5 bases at J, with 7 bases between the two ends.

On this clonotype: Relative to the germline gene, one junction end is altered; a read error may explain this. CDR3 coding DNA: TGTGCCAGCAGTTACGGGTTAAGCACAGATACGCAGTATTTT. This translates into CASSYGLSTDTQYF. J is TRBJ2-3 and V is TRBV10-3, with no clear D. The CDR3 is 14 amino acids. In germline, CDR1 is ENHRY, CDR2 SYGVKD.

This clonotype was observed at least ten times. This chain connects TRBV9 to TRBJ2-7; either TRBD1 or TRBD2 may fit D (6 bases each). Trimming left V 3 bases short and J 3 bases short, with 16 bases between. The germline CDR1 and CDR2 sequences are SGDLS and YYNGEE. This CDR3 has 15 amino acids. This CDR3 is CASSEGVGGLYEQYF. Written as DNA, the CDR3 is TGTGCCAGCAGCGAGGGAGTAGGGGGGCTCTACGAGCAGTACTTC.

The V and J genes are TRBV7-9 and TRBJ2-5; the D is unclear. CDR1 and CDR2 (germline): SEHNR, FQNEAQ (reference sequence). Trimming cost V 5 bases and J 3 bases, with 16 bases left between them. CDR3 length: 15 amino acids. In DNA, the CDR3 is TGTGCCAGCAGCGATCCCTGGCACACTGAAGAGACCCAGTACTTC. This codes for CASSDPWHTEETQYF.

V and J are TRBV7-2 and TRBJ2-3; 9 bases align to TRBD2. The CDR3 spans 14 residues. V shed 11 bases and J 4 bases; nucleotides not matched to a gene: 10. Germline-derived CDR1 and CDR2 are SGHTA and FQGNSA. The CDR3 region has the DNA TGTGCCTGCGCGGGAGTAGCGGGAGCAGATACGCAGTATTTT. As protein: CACAGVAGADTQYF.

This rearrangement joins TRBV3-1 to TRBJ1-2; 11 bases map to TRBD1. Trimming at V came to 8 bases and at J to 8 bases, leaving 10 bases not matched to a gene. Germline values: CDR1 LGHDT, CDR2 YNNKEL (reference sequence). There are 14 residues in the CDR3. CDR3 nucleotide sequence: TGTGCCAGCCGAAGACGGACAGGGGGCGCGGGCTACACCTTC. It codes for CASRRRTGGAGYTF.

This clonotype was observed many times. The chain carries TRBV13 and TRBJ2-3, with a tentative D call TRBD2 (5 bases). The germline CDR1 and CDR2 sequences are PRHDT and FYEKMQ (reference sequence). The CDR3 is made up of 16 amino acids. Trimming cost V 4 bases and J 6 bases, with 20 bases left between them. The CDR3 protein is CASSSSPTVSVDTQYF. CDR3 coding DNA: TGTGCCAGCAGCTCTAGCCCAACCGTCAGTGTTGATACGCAGTATTTT. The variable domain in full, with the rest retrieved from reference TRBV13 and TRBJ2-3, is AAGVIQSPRHLIKEKRETATLKCYPIPRHDTVYWYQQGPGQDPQFLISFYEKMQSDKGSIPDRFSAQQFSDYHSELNMSSLELGDSALYFCASSSSPTVSVDTQYFGPGTRLTVL.

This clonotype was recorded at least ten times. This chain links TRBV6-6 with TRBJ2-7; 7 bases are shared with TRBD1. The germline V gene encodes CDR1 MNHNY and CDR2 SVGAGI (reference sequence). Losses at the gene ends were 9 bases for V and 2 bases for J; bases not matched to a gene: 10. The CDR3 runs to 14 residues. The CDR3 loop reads CASRSRDRPYEQYF. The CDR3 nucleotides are TGTGCCAGTAGATCCCGGGACAGACCCTACGAGCAGTACTTC.

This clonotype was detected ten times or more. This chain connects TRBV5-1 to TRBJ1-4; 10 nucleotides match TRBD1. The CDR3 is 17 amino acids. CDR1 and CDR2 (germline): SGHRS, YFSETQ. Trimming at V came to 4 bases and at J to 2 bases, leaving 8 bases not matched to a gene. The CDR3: CASSKSDRGRTNEKLFF. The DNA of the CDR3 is TGCGCCAGCAGCAAGAGTGACAGGGGGCGGACTAATGAAAAACTGTTTTTT.

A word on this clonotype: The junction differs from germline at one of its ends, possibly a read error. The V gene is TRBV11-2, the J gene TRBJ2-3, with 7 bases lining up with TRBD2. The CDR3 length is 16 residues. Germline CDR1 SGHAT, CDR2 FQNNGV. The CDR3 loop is CASSQGLLAGTDTQYF. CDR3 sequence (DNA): TGCGCCAGCAGCCAAGGGCTGCTAGCGGGCACAGATACGCAGTATTTT.